The 24 T cell receptor beta chains listed next were all sequenced from one sample in a study of T cell responses to AZD1222 COVID-19 vaccine. Repertoires were generated with immunoSEQ multiplex PCR, while TCRdb's copy carries only in-frame clones and drops some. The repertoire has approximately 180,000 clones, approximately 90% of them found once; the top ten carry less than 3%. This specimen consisted of peripheral blood, obtained on day 0 of AZD1222 vaccination. These receptors originate from an adult in good health.

The CDR3 loop reads CASSLNRGKAYGYTF. The CDR3 nucleotides read TGTGCCAGCAGCTTAAACAGAGGGAAAGCCTATGGCTACACCTTC. V gene TRBV7-2 combines with J gene TRBJ1-2; D gene unclear. This CDR3 contains 15 residues. V was shortened by 2 bases and J by 4 bases, with 14 bases between the two germline ends. CDR1 and CDR2 from the germline V gene are SGHTA and FQGNSA.

The chain couples TRBV7-9 to TRBJ2-6; D is unresolved. V was cut by 7 bases and J by 1 base, with 8 bases left in between. In germline, CDR1 is SEHNR, CDR2 FQNEAQ (reference sequence). This CDR3 is 14 amino acids long. The CDR3 region has the DNA TGTGCCAGCATCCCCTCTTCTGGGGCCAACGTCCTGACTTTC. This sequence encodes CASIPSSGANVLTF.

The CDR3 sequence: CASSEYWGAQETQYF. The CDR3 DNA reads TGTGCCAGCAGTGAATATTGGGGGGCCCAAGAGACCCAGTACTTC. The chain recombines TRBV25-1 with TRBJ2-5; tentatively, D is TRBD1 or TRBD2 (6 bases each). Germline V gene sequence: CDR1 MGHDK, CDR2 SYGVNS. The CDR3 has 15 residues. V lost 0 bases to trimming and J lost 1 base, with 9 bases between them.

The V gene is TRBV10-3, the J gene TRBJ2-7; D is unclear. The length of the CDR3 is 14 residues. V lost 3 bases and J lost 3, with 12 bases in between. The germline CDR1 and CDR2 sequences are ENHRY and SYGVKD. This CDR3 reads CAISESAEIYEQYF. In nucleotides, the CDR3 is TGTGCCATCAGTGAATCTGCGGAAATCTACGAGCAGTACTTC.

The chain couples TRBV3-1 (or the pseudogene TRBV3-2) to TRBJ1-1; D gene uncertain. Per the germline V gene, CDR1 is LGHDT and CDR2 is YNNKEL (reference sequence). Between the trimmed V and J ends, which lost 4 bases and 1 base, there was a span of 13 bases. This CDR3 has 15 residues. CDR3 sequence reads: CASSLARGRNTEAFF. CDR3 bases: TGTGCCAGCAGCCTGGCTAGAGGGAGGAACACTGAAGCTTTCTTT.

The rearrangement joins TRBV24-1 to TRBJ1-5, with D possibly being TRBD1 (5 bases). Trimming removed 4 bases at V and 2 bases at J, with 11 bases between. The CDR3 has 15 residues. CDR1 KGHDR and CDR2 SFDVKD come from the germline V gene. Here the CDR3 DNA reads TGTGCCACCAGTGACGGGGGTGGAGGCAATCAGCCCCAGCATTTT. It specifies CATSDGGGGNQPQHF.

The V and J genes are TRBV12-5 and TRBJ1-2, with 10 bases matching TRBD1. The CDR3 is 15 residues long. V shed 1 base and J 4 bases; nucleotides not matched to a gene: 3. The germline V gene has CDR1 LGHNT and CDR2 FRNRAP. CDR3 sequence reads: CASGLGDRGPYGYTF. The DNA for the CDR3 is TGTGCTAGTGGTTTGGGGGACAGGGGCCCCTATGGCTACACCTTC.

The V and J genes are TRBV7-6 and TRBJ1-6, with D maybe TRBD1 (5 bases). V was clipped by 5 bases and J by 8 bases, with 16 bases between them. CDR3 size: 15 residues. In germline, CDR1 is SGHVS, CDR2 FNYEAQ. CDR3: CASSPQWGTDSPLHF. CDR3 DNA sequence: TGTGCCAGCAGCCCCCAGTGGGGGACTGATTCACCCCTCCACTTT.

The chain carries TRBV19 and TRBJ1-2, with TRBD1 as a possible D gene (6 bases). V was pared by 5 bases and J by 5 bases, with 12 bases between. There are 13 residues in the CDR3. Germline CDR1 LNHDA, CDR2 SQIVND (reference sequence). The CDR3 region is CASSSGAWYGYTF. The CDR3 coding sequence is TGTGCCAGTAGTTCGGGGGCGTGGTATGGCTACACCTTC.

The chain joins TRBV4-3 to TRBJ1-2; D uncertain. Germline CDR1 reads LGHNA; CDR2 reads YSLEER. The V end lost 1 base, the J end lost 4 bases, and 7 bases lay between the germline ends. The CDR3 covers 13 residues. The CDR3 DNA reads TGCGCCAGCAGCCAAGCTGGCGGCTATGGCTACACCTTC. Amino acid sequence: CASSQAGGYGYTF.

CDR3 in amino acids: CASSDGDFHNEQFF. The CDR3 DNA is TGTGCCAGCAGCGATGGGGACTTCCACAATGAGCAGTTCTTC. This chain joins TRBV9 and TRBJ2-1; perhaps TRBD2 as D (6 bases). Per the germline V gene, CDR1 is SGDLS and CDR2 is YYNGEE. V lost 3 bases to trimming and J lost 5 bases, with 12 bases between them. This CDR3 region has 14 residues. Using reference TRBV9 and TRBJ2-1 for the parts outside the CDR3, the full variable domain is DSGVTQTPKHLITATGQRVTLRCSPRSGDLSVYWYQQSLDQGLQFLIQYYNGEERAKGNILERFSAQQFPDLHSELNLSSLELGDSALYFCASSDGDFHNEQFFGPGTRLTVL.

This chain's CDR3 is CAISGNGVNQPQHF. CDR3 bases: TGTGCCATCAGCGGGAACGGGGTCAATCAGCCCCAGCATTTT. This chain uses TRBV10-3 with TRBJ1-5; the D is unclear. The V end lost 6 bases, the J end lost 3 bases, and 12 bases lay between the germline ends. The CDR3 spans 14 residues. Germline V CDR1 and CDR2: ENHRY, SYGVKD.

The J gene is TRBJ2-5, the V gene TRBV5-5; 9 nucleotides line up with TRBD2. The CDR3 consists of 15 residues. Germline values: CDR1 SGHKS, CDR2 YYEKEE (reference sequence). V gave up 3 bases and J gave up 5 bases; unmatched junction bases: 8. The chain's CDR3 is CASSSPGLAYETQYF. The CDR3 nucleotides are TGTGCCAGCAGCTCTCCGGGACTAGCTTACGAGACCCAGTACTTC.

This chain links TRBV10-3 with TRBJ2-5; D uncertain. Trimming pared 6 bases from V and 1 base from J, leaving 12 bases between. Germline CDR1 ENHRY, CDR2 SYGVKD. This CDR3 contains 14 residues. The CDR3 coding sequence is TGTGCCATCAGCGAAGCTATTTCCCAAGAGACCCAGTACTTC. It specifies CAISEAISQETQYF.

V gene TRBV7-2 combines with J gene TRBJ2-5; TRBD2 matches at 16 bases. CDR1 and CDR2 (germline): SGHTA, FQGNSA. Trimming cost V 4 bases and J 7 bases; bases outside gene matches: 6. The length of the CDR3 is 16 residues. CDR3 sequence reads: CASSSGLAGGQLTQYF. The CDR3 nucleotides are TGTGCCAGCAGCTCGGGACTAGCGGGGGGGCAGTTGACCCAGTACTTC. The full variable domain, rest sourced from reference TRBV7-2 and TRBJ2-5, is GAGVSQSPSNKVTEKGKDVELRCDPISGHTALYWYRQSLGQGLEFLIYFQGNSAPDKSGLPSDRFSAERTGGSVSTLTIQRTQQEDSAVYLCASSSGLAGGQLTQYFGPGTRLLVL.

The V call is TRBV4-3, the J call TRBJ1-6; D may be TRBD1 (6 bases). The CDR3 has 15 residues. The germline V gene encodes CDR1 LGHNA and CDR2 YSLEER. V shed 1 base and J shed 6 bases, with 10 bases lying between them. CDR3 protein: CASSQADRSNSPLHF. The CDR3 bases are TGCGCCAGCAGCCAAGCCGACAGGAGTAATTCACCCCTCCACTTT.

CDR3 sequence reads: CASSFTSEQYF. In DNA, the CDR3 is TGTGCCAGCAGTTTTACAAGCGAGCAGTACTTC. The chain joins TRBV27 to TRBJ2-7; no firm D call. Germline V gene sequence: CDR1 MNHEY, CDR2 SMNVEV (reference sequence). The CDR3 runs 11 residues. V dropped 3 bases and J dropped 6 bases, with 6 bases sitting between them.

This chain links TRBV19 with TRBJ1-5; possibly TRBD1 for D (5 bases). This CDR3 has 16 amino acids. Germline V lookup: CDR1 LNHDA, CDR2 SQIVND (reference sequence). Trimming cost V 1 base and J 0 bases, with 10 bases left between them. CDR3 residues: CASSIGGDYSNQPQHF. The CDR3 DNA follows: TGTGCCAGTAGTATAGGGGGGGACTATAGCAATCAGCCCCAGCATTTT.

The chain has TRBV6-5 and TRBJ2-2; no clear D. V gave up 10 bases and J gave up 2 bases, with 11 bases separating them. CDR3 length: 13 amino acids. The germline CDR1 and CDR2 sequences are MNHEY and SVGAGI. CDR3 amino acids: CAIFLANTGELFF. Here the CDR3 DNA reads TGTGCCATCTTCTTAGCAAACACCGGGGAGCTGTTTTTT.

The genes are TRBV27 and TRBJ2-7; D gene unclear. The germline V and J ends were trimmed by 6 bases and 0 bases, with 12 bases remaining between them. From germline, CDR1 is MNHEY and CDR2 SMNVEV (reference sequence). The CDR3 is 14 residues long. CDR3 protein: CASRPHQASYEQYF. CDR3 DNA: TGTGCCAGCAGACCACACCAGGCCTCCTACGAGCAGTACTTC.

J is TRBJ2-7 and V is TRBV11-2, with a possible D match to TRBD1 (5 bases). The CDR3 extends over 14 amino acids. V was trimmed by 5 bases and J by 3 bases, leaving 14 bases between them. Germline-derived CDR1 and CDR2 are SGHAT and FQNNGV. This CDR3 reads CASSTRRTLYEQYF. CDR3 coding DNA: TGTGCCAGCAGCACCAGACGGACACTCTACGAGCAGTACTTC. Variable domain in full (rest from reference TRBV11-2 and TRBJ2-7): EAGVAQSPRYKIIEKRQSVAFWCNPISGHATLYWYQQILGQGPKLLIQFQNNGVVDDSQLPKDRFSAERLKGVDSTLKIQPAKLEDSAVYLCASSTRRTLYEQYFGPGTRLTVT.

The V gene is TRBV6-5, the J gene TRBJ2-7, with a tentative D call TRBD2 (6 bases). V gave up 5 bases and J gave up 9 bases, with 23 bases separating them. The CDR3 consists of 15 residues. The germline V gene encodes CDR1 MNHEY and CDR2 SVGAGI. CDR3 sequence reads: CASSPRDLPLEVQYF. In DNA, the CDR3 is TGTGCCAGCAGTCCGCGGGACCTCCCCTTAGAAGTGCAGTACTTC.

The CDR3: CARPGQNTEAFF. The CDR3 DNA reads as TGTGCCAGACCGGGACAGAACACTGAAGCTTTCTTT. This chain uses TRBV27 with TRBJ1-1; maybe TRBD1 (6 bases). Germline loops: CDR1 MNHEY, CDR2 SMNVEV (reference sequence). With 9 bases removed from V and 1 base from J, the gap between germline ends came to 9 bases. This CDR3 comprises 12 residues.

The J gene is TRBJ2-7, the V gene TRBV6-5, with 10 positions matching TRBD1. V gave up 7 bases and J gave up 4 bases; unmatched junction bases: 7. The CDR3 covers 14 residues. Germline lookup yields CDR1 MNHEY and CDR2 SVGAGI. CDR3 coding DNA: TGTGCCAGCACCACGGACAGGGGGAAGTACGAGCAGTACTTC. Protein product: CASTTDRGKYEQYF.